This T cell receptor (beta chain) was sequenced during a study of CD8 T cells in ankylosing spondylitis. About this clonotype: Its antigen is currently unknown.

TCRdb re-derived calls from the 5' RACE reads in MiXCR, one entry per CDR3 protein. The sample has about 800,000 distinct CDR3 sequences; approximately 12% are singletons. General observations from the study: Disease-associated clones were reportedly significantly overrepresented in matched ankylosing spondylitis synovial fluid. Several highly homologous variants made up a TCR beta motif, and this motif appeared characteristic of ankylosing spondylitis blood.

V dropped 0 bases and J dropped 0 bases, with 7 bases sitting between them. Germline V gene data show CDR1 as SGHRS and CDR2 as YFSETQ. The CDR3 has 14 residues. Input material: blood, either unsorted or a sorted T cell fraction (not recorded which). This receptor was taken from a male donor with ankylosing spondylitis. This sequence joins TRBV5-1 and TRBJ2-7; D not certain. Here the CDR3 reads CASSLAQSSYEQYF. In DNA form, the CDR3 reads TGCGCCAGCAGCTTGGCTCAGTCCTCCTACGAGCAGTACTTC.